This T cell receptor beta chain was obtained from a study of T cell responses to AZD1222 COVID-19 vaccine. The table came from immunoSEQ multiplex PCR; TCRdb's copy has only in-frame clones and leaves some out. The repertoire consists of tens of thousands of clones, with roughly nine tenths occurring once and the leading ten covering approximately 5.2%. From germline, CDR1 is MNHEY and CDR2 SMNVEV (reference sequence). V was trimmed by 0 bases and J by 9 bases, leaving 17 bases between them. The CDR3 loop spans 15 amino acids. V usage is TRBV27 and J usage is TRBJ1-2; D ambiguous. This TCR was sampled from an adult who received the AZD1222 COVID-19 vaccine. Sequences were derived from peripheral blood, sampled 28 days after the second AZD1222 dose. The CDR3 sequence is CASSLSPGELGRYTF. The CDR3 region has the DNA TGTGCCAGCAGTTTATCGCCAGGCGAGTTAGGGCGCTACACCTTC.